Sequencing of this T cell receptor (beta chain) was carried out in a study of T cells expressing NK-cell markers. The CDR3 has 16 amino acids. From germline, CDR1 is GTSNPN and CDR2 SVGIG (reference sequence). TCRdb re-called the 5' RACE reads; one entry per CDR3 protein, DNA not given. This table lists about 380,000 distinct CDR3 sequences. The receptor was isolated from a man aged 18-69 years in good health. The chain is built from TRBV30 and TRBJ1-2. What was sequenced was blood T cells: a sorted CD56 or NKG2C T cell subset, CD4+ or CD8+ T cells, or bulk PBMC T cells (not recorded which). CDR3 protein: CAWSVGGADSRRGYTF. Using reference TRBV30 and TRBJ1-2 for the parts outside the CDR3, the full variable domain is SQTIHQWPATLVQPVGSPLSLECTVEGTSNPNLYWYRQAAGRGLQLLFYSVGIGQISSEVPQNLSASRPQDRQFILSSKKLLLSDSGFYLCAWSVGGADSRRGYTFGSGTRLTVV.